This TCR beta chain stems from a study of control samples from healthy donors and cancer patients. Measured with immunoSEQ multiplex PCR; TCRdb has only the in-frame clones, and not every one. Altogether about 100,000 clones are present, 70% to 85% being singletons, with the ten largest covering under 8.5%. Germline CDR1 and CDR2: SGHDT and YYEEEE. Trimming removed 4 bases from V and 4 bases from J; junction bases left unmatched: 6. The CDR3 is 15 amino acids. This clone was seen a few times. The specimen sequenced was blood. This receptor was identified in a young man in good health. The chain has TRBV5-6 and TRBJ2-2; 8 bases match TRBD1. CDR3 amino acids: CASSPTGGRTGELFF. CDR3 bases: TGTGCCAGCAGCCCTACAGGGGGACGCACCGGGGAGCTGTTTTTT.